The 4 T cell receptor beta chains below all came from one sample that was sequenced in a study of blood T cell repertoires in COVID-19. This table comes from immunoSEQ multiplex PCR, and its TCRdb copy is limited to in-frame clones, with some not included. Of about 230,000 clones in the sample, around 90% were seen once. Sequencing was carried out using peripheral blood. The receptors stem from a woman between 18 and 30 years old who had recovered from COVID-19.

This chain uses TRBV30 with TRBJ2-2; 8 bases fit TRBD2. Germline V gene lookup returns CDR1 GTSNPN and CDR2 SVGIG (reference sequence). This CDR3 comprises 15 residues. Trimming removed 3 bases from V and 5 bases from J; junction bases left unmatched: 8. DNA for the CDR3: TGTGCCTGGAGCGCCTTTAGCGGGATAACCGGGGAGCTGTTTTTT. Its protein product is CAWSAFSGITGELFF.

J is TRBJ2-7 and V is TRBV27; D remains unclear. Germline V CDR1 and CDR2: MNHEY, SMNVEV (reference sequence). Trimming took 6 bases from V and 0 from J, leaving 12 bases between them. The CDR3 contains 14 residues. CDR3 DNA: TGTGCCAGCAGAACTCTATCGAGCTCCTACGAGCAGTACTTC. It is translated as CASRTLSSSYEQYF.

V and J are TRBV5-1 and TRBJ2-1; unclear D gene. Germline loops: CDR1 SGHRS, CDR2 YFSETQ. The V gene lost 6 bases and the J gene lost 3 bases, with 10 bases spanning the gap. The CDR3 consists of 13 residues. CDR3 bases: TGCGCCAGCACCAGGCCTTTCTACAATGAGCAGTTCTTC. As protein: CASTRPFYNEQFF.

V is TRBV10-3 and J is TRBJ2-2, with unresolved D. Looked up from germline, CDR1 is ENHRY and CDR2 is SYGVKD. Trimming took off 4 bases at V and 3 bases at J, with 9 bases between the two ends. The CDR3 is made up of 14 amino acids. This chain's CDR3 is CAISGRGDTGELFF. CDR3 in DNA: TGTGCCATCAGTGGCCGAGGAGACACCGGGGAGCTGTTTTTT.